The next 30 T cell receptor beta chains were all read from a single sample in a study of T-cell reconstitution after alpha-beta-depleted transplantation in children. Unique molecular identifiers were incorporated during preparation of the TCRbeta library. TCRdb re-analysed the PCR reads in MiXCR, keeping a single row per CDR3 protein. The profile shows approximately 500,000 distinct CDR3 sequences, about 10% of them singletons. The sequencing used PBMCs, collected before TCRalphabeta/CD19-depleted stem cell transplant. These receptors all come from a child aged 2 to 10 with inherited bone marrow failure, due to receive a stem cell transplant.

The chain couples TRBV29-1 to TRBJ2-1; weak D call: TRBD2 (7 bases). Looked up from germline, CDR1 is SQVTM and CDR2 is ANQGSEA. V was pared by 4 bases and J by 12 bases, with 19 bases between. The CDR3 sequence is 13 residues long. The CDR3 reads CSVGAGAAGVQFF. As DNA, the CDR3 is TGCAGCGTTGGGGCAGGGGCGGCGGGGGTGCAGTTCTTC.

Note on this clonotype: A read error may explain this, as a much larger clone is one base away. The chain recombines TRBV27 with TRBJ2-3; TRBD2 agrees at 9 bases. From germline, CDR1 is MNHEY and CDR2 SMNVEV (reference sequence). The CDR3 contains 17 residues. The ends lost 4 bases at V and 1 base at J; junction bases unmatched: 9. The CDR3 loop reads CASSSFWREGRTDTQYF. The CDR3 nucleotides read TGTGCCAGCAGTTCATTTTGGCGGGAGGGCCGCACAGATACGCAGTATTTT.

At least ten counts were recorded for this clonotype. This chain's CDR3 is CATSARVQREANTGELFF. DNA for the CDR3: TGTGCCACCAGTGCCAGGGTCCAGCGGGAGGCGAACACCGGGGAGCTGTTTTTT. The J gene is TRBJ2-2, the V gene TRBV24-1; 9 nucleotides match TRBD2. Germline V gene lookup returns CDR1 KGHDR and CDR2 SFDVKD. This CDR3 spans 18 amino acids. Germline trimming cut 5 bases from V and 0 bases from J; bases unmatched to any gene: 9.

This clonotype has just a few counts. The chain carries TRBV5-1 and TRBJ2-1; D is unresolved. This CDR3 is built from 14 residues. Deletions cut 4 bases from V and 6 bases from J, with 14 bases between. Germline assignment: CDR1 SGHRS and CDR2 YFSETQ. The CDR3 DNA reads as TGCGCCAGCAGCCCCCGAGCCATCCCCAATGAGCAGTTCTTC. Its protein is CASSPRAIPNEQFF.

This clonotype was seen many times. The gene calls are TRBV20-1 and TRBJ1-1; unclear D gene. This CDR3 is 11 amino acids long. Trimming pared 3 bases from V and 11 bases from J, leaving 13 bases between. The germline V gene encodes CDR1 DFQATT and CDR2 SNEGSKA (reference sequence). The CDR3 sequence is CSASEGGGAFF. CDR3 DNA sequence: TGCAGTGCTAGTGAGGGCGGAGGGGCTTTCTTT.

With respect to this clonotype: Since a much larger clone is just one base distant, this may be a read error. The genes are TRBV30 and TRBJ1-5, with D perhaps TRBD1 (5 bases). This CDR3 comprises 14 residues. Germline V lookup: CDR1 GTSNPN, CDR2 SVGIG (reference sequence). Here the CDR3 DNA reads TGTGACTGGAGTTCGGGGGAGAGGTATCAGCCCCAGCATTTT. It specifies CDWSSGERYQPQHF.

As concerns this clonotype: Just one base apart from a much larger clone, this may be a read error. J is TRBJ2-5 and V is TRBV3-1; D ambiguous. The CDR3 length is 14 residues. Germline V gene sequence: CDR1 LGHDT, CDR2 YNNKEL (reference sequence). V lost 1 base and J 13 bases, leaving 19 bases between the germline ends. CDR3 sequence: CASSQVWVGMPRYF. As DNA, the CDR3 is TGTGCCAGCAGCCAAGTTTGGGTGGGGATGCCCCGGTACTTC.

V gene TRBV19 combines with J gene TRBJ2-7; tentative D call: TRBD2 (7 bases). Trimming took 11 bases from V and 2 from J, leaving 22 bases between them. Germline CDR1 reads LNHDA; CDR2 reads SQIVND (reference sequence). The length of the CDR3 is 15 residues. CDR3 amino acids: CASYRGGRAAYEQYF. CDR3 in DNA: TGTGCCTCTTATAGGGGGGGCAGGGCGGCCTACGAGCAGTACTTC.

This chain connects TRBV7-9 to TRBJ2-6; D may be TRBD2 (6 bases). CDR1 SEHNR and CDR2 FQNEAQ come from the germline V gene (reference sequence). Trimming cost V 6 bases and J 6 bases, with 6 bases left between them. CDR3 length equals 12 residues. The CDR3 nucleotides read TGTGCCAGCAGGGGACTGGCCAACGTCCTGACTTTC. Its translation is CASRGLANVLTF.

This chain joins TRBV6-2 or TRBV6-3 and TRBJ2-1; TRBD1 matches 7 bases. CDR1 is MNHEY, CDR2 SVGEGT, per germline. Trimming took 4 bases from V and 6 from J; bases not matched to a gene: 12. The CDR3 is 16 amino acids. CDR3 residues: CASSLTGTEGSNEQFF. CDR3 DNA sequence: TGTGCCAGCAGTTTAACCGGGACAGAAGGTTCCAATGAGCAGTTCTTC.

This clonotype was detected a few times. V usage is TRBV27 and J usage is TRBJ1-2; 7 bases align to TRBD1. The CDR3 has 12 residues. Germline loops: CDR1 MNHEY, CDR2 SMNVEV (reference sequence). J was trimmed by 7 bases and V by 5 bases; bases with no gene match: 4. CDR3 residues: CASSAYRGGYTF. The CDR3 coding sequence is TGTGCCAGCAGTGCGTACAGGGGTGGCTACACCTTC.

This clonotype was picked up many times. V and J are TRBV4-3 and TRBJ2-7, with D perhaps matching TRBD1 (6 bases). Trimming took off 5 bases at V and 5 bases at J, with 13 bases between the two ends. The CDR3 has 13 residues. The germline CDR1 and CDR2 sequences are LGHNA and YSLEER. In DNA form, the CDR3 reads TGCGCCAGCAGCTCCGGACAGATAAACGAGCAGTACTTC. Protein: CASSSGQINEQYF.

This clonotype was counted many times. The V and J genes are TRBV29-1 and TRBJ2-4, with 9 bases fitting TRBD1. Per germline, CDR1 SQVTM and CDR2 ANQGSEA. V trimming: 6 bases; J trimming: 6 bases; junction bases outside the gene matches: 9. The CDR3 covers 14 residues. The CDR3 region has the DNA TGCAGCGTCGCTATAGGACAGGGGATAAACATTCAGTACTTC. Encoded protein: CSVAIGQGINIQYF.

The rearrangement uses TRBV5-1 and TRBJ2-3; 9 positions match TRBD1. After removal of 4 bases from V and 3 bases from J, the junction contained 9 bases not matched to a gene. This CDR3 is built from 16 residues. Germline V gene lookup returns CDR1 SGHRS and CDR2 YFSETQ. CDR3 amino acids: CASSAPRDRATDTQYF. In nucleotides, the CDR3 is TGCGCCAGCAGCGCACCCCGGGACAGGGCGACAGATACGCAGTATTTT.

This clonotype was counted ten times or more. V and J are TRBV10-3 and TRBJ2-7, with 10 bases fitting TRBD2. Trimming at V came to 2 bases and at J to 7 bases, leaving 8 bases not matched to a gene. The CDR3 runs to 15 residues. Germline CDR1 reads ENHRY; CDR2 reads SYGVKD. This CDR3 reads CAISEPLAGVGEQYF. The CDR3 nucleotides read TGTGCCATCAGTGAGCCCCTAGCGGGAGTAGGTGAGCAGTACTTC.

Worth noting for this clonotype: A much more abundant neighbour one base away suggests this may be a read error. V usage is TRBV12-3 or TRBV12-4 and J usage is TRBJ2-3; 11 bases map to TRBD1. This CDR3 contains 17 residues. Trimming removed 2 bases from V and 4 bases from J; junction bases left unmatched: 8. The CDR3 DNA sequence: TGTGCCAGCAGTTTACTAGGACAGGGGGCGATTTCAGATACGCAGTATTTT. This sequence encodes CASSLLGQGAISDTQYF.

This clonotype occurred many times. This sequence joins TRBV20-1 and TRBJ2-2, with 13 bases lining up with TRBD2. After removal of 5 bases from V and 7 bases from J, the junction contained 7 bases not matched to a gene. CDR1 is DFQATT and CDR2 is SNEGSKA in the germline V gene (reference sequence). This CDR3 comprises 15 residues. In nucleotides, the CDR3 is TGCAGTGCTCCCCGACTAGCGGGAGGTGGCGGGGAGCTGTTTTTT. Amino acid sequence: CSAPRLAGGGGELFF.

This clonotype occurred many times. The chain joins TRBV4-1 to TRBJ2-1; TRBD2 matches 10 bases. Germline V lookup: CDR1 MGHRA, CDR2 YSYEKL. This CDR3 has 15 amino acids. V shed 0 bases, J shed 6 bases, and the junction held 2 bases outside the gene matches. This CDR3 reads CASSQETSGRNEQFF. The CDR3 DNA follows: TGCGCCAGCAGCCAAGAGACTAGCGGGCGCAATGAGCAGTTCTTC.

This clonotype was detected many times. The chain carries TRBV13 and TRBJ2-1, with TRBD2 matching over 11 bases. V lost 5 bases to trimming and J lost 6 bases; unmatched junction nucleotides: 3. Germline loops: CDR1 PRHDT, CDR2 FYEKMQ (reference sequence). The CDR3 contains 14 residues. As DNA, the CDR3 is TGTGCCAGCAGCCCCCTAGCGGGAGGCAATGAGCAGTTCTTC. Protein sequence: CASSPLAGGNEQFF.

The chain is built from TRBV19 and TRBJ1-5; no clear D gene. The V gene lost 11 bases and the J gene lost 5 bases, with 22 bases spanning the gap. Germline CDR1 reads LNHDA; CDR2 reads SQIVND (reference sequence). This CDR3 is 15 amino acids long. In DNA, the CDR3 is TGTGCCCCGCCTGTTGGTTCACGAAAAGATCAGCCCCAGCATTTT. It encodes CAPPVGSRKDQPQHF.

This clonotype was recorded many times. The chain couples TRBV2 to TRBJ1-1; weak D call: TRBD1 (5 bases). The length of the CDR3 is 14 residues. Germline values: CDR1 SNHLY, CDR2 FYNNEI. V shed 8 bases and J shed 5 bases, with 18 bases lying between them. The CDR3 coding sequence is TGTGCCAGCTGCCGACAGACGGGTGGGACTGAAGCTTTCTTT. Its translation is CASCRQTGGTEAFF.

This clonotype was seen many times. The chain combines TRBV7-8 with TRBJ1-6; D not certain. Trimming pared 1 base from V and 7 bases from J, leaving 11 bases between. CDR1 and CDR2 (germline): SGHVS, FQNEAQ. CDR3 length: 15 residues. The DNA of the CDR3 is TGTGCCAGCAGCTTAGTTCAGGTGGACAATTCACCCCTCCACTTT. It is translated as CASSLVQVDNSPLHF.

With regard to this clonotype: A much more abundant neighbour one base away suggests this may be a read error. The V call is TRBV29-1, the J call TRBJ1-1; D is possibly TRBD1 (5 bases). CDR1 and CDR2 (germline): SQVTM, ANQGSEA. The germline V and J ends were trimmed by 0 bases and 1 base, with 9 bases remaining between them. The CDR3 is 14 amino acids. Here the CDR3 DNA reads TGCAGCGTTGAAGACTCAGGGACGAACACTGAAGCTTTCTTT. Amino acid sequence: CSVEDSGTNTEAFF.

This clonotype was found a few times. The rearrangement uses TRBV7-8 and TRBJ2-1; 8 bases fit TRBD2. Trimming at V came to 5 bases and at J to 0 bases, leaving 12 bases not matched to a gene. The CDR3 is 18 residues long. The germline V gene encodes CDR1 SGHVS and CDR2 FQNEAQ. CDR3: CASSQQGLAGLSYNEQFF. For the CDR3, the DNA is TGTGCCAGCAGCCAGCAGGGCTTAGCGGGGCTCTCCTACAATGAGCAGTTCTTC.

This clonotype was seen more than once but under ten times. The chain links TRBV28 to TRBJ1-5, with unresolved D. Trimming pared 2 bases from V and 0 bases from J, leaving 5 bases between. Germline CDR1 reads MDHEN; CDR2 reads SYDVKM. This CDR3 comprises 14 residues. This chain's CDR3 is CASSLQSSNQPQHF. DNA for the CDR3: TGTGCCAGCAGTTTACAGAGTAGCAATCAGCCCCAGCATTTT.

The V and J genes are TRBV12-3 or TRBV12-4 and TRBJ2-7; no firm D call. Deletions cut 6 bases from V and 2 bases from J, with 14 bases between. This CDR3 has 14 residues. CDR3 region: CASSSGRRTYEQYF. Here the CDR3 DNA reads TGTGCCAGCAGCTCCGGACGGCGTACCTACGAGCAGTACTTC.

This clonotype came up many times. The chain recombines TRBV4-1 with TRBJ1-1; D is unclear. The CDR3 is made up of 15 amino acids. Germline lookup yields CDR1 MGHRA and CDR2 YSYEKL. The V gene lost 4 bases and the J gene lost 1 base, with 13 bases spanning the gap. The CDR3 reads CASSPHGRSNTEAFF. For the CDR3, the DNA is TGCGCCAGCAGCCCCCACGGGCGTTCGAACACTGAAGCTTTCTTT.

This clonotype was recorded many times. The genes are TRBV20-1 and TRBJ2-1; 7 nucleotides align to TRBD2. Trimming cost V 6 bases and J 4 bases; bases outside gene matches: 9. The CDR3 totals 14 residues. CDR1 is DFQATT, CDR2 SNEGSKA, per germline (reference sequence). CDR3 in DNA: TGCAGTGCAAAGCGGGATATGGGGTACAATGAGCAGTTCTTC. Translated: CSAKRDMGYNEQFF.

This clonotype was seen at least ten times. The DNA for the CDR3 is TGTGCCAGCAGCCACGTCCGACTAGCCGCTACGAACACCGGGGAGCTGTTTTTT. This translates into CASSHVRLAATNTGELFF. This sequence joins TRBV4-2 and TRBJ2-2; TRBD2 aligns across 7 bases. CDR3 length equals 18 residues. Germline V gives CDR1 LGHNA, CDR2 YNFKEQ. V gave up 3 bases and J gave up 0 bases; unmatched junction bases: 10.

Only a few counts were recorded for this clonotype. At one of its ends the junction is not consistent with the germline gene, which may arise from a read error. Here the CDR3 DNA reads TGTGCCAGCTCTCCACGCCTCGGGAGAATAGCCTACAATGAGCAGTTCTTC. Translated, it gives CASSPRLGRIAYNEQFF. The V and J genes are TRBV18 and TRBJ2-1; D is possibly TRBD2 (6 bases). This CDR3 comprises 17 residues. Germline V lookup: CDR1 KGHSH, CDR2 LQKENI. The full variable domain, in which reference TRBV18 and TRBJ2-1 provide the parts outside the CDR3, is NAGVMQNPRHLVRRRGQEARLRCSPMKGHSHVYWYRQLPEEGLKFMVYLQKENIIDESGMPKERFSAEFPKEGPSILRIQQVVRGDSAAYFCASSPRLGRIAYNEQFFGPGTRLTVL.